This TCR beta chain was captured in a study of blood T cells in healthy people across ages. Using a J-beta primer mix together with a sample-barcoded 5' primer, a second PCR was run for roughly 7 to 11 cycles. TCRdb fed the 5' RACE reads into MiXCR, producing one record per CDR3 protein. Of 1.8 million or so distinct CDR3 sequences listed, roughly 43% are singletons. Germline trimming cut 1 base from V and 4 bases from J; bases unmatched to any gene: 6. Germline V gene data show CDR1 as MGHRA and CDR2 as YSYEKL. This CDR3 spans 15 amino acids. This clonotype was observed a handful of times. Input material: blood. The chain joins TRBV4-1 to TRBJ2-7, with 8 bases that match TRBD1. The origin of this receptor is a human donor in good health. The CDR3 spells CASSQAPGQDYEQYF. CDR3 DNA sequence: TGCGCCAGCAGCCAAGCACCGGGACAGGATTACGAGCAGTACTTC.